Each of the 25 T cell receptor beta chains below was sequenced from the same sample in a study of control samples from healthy donors and cancer patients. TCRdb's copy holds only in-frame clones and misses some; the assay was immunoSEQ multiplex PCR. Counted here are 150,000 to 180,000 clones, approximately 93% occurring once; the ten biggest clones make up approximately 6%. What was sequenced was blood. Receptors originate from a man aged 40-55 years in good health.

This chain links TRBV4-1 with TRBJ2-1; D is perhaps TRBD2 (7 bases). CDR3 length: 14 residues. CDR1 and CDR2 from the germline V gene are MGHRA and YSYEKL. The V and J ends lost 0 bases and 14 bases respectively, with 17 bases between them. Written as DNA, the CDR3 is TGCGCCAGCAGCCAAGACGGGGGAGGGGGGAAGGAGTTCTTC. The encoded protein is CASSQDGGGGKEFF.

The chain links TRBV19 to TRBJ2-7, with no clear D. CDR1 is LNHDA, CDR2 SQIVND, per germline (reference sequence). The CDR3 consists of 13 residues. The V end lost 5 bases, the J end lost 2 bases, and 10 bases lay between the germline ends. The CDR3 DNA follows: TGTGCCAGTAGTGCCTCAGGACCCTACGAGCAGTACTTC. This codes for CASSASGPYEQYF.

The rearrangement joins TRBV11-2 to TRBJ2-7; D not resolved. Germline V gene lookup returns CDR1 SGHAT and CDR2 FQNNGV. The CDR3 extends over 13 amino acids. V was pared by 5 bases and J by 0 bases, with 8 bases between. Here the CDR3 reads CASSLTVSYEQYF. CDR3 in DNA: TGTGCCAGCAGCCTGACTGTCTCCTACGAGCAGTACTTC.

The chain carries TRBV7-9 and TRBJ1-2; D gene uncertain. The CDR3 loop spans 13 amino acids. The V and J ends lost 5 bases and 7 bases respectively, with 14 bases between them. Germline V CDR1 and CDR2: SEHNR, FQNEAQ (reference sequence). This chain's CDR3 is CASSLQEGGGYTF. CDR3 DNA: TGTGCCAGCAGCCTTCAGGAGGGAGGTGGCTACACCTTC.

The CDR3 DNA is TGTGCCACCAGTGATCCTCGACAGGTTCGGGAGACCCAGTACTTC. Amino acids: CATSDPRQVRETQYF. V and J are TRBV24-1 and TRBJ2-5, with a tentative D call TRBD1 (6 bases). Germline V gives CDR1 KGHDR, CDR2 SFDVKD. V was shortened by 3 bases and J by 5 bases, with 15 bases between the two germline ends. The CDR3 extends over 15 amino acids.

This clone has more than one count but fewer than ten. This chain links TRBV9 with TRBJ2-7; TRBD1 matches 9 bases. The CDR3 sequence is 14 residues long. CDR1 and CDR2 from the germline V gene are SGDLS and YYNGEE. J gave up 4 bases and V 0 bases, and 2 bases lay outside the gene matches. The CDR3 sequence: CASSVAGQGYEQYF. CDR3 in DNA: TGTGCCAGCAGCGTAGCGGGACAGGGATACGAGCAGTACTTC.

This clone was counted a single time. The chain joins TRBV15 to TRBJ1-3; 8 bases agree with TRBD1. The CDR3 covers 17 residues. Per germline, CDR1 LNHNV and CDR2 YYDKDF (reference sequence). V lost 3 bases and J lost 0; bases outside the gene matches: 7. The CDR3 region has the DNA TGTGCCACCAGCAGTCCTTTAACAGGGGGCTCTGGAAACACCATATATTTT. Translating it yields CATSSPLTGGSGNTIYF.

The gene calls are TRBV5-1 and TRBJ1-1; D is ambiguous. Germline V gene lookup returns CDR1 SGHRS and CDR2 YFSETQ. The CDR3 runs 13 residues. V was clipped by 6 bases and J by 1 base, with 10 bases between them. CDR3 sequence: CASTREANTEAFF. The CDR3 DNA reads TGCGCCAGCACGCGAGAGGCGAACACTGAAGCTTTCTTT.

J is TRBJ2-2 and V is TRBV3-1 (or the pseudogene TRBV3-2), with D unresolved. CDR3 length: 13 amino acids. Trimming took 1 base from V and 4 from J, leaving 4 bases between them. Germline CDR1 is LGHDT and CDR2 is YNNKEL (reference sequence). The CDR3 reads CASSQAITGELFF. The DNA for the CDR3 is TGTGCCAGCAGCCAAGCTATCACCGGGGAGCTGTTTTTT.

The chain has TRBV6-5 and TRBJ2-2, with unresolved D. Germline V gene data show CDR1 as MNHEY and CDR2 as SVGAGI. This CDR3 has 12 amino acids. V lost 4 bases to trimming and J lost 3 bases, with 3 bases between them. The CDR3 here is CASSFHTGELFF. CDR3 nucleotides: TGTGCCAGCAGTTTCCACACCGGGGAGCTGTTTTTT.

The chain joins TRBV11-2 to TRBJ1-6, with D perhaps TRBD1 (6 bases). V was cut by 5 bases and J by 6 bases, with 11 bases left in between. The germline gives CDR1 SGHAT, CDR2 FQNNGV. CDR3 length: 14 residues. CDR3 in DNA: TGTGCCAGCAGCCTGGGACACGGTAATTCACCCCTCCACTTT. Encoded protein: CASSLGHGNSPLHF.

Only one count was recorded for this clone. This chain uses TRBV6-1 with TRBJ1-2; 7 bases map to TRBD1. The junction had 14 bases not matched to a gene; V was cut back by 3 bases and J by 7 bases. Germline V CDR1 and CDR2: MNHNS, SASEGT. The CDR3 loop spans 16 amino acids. Written as DNA, the CDR3 is TGTGCCAGCAGTGAGCCCCGGACAGGACGGGTCGGTGGCTACACCTTC. It specifies CASSEPRTGRVGGYTF.

This sequence joins TRBV5-1 and TRBJ2-1, with D perhaps TRBD2 (5 bases). Germline CDR1 is SGHRS and CDR2 is YFSETQ. This CDR3 comprises 15 residues. Trimming took off 6 bases at V and 1 base at J, with 14 bases between the two ends. The DNA of the CDR3 is TGCGCCAGCAAGGAGGCGGCGCCGTCCTACAATGAGCAGTTCTTC. As protein: CASKEAAPSYNEQFF.

The gene calls are TRBV5-6 and TRBJ2-1; unclear D gene. Germline CDR1 and CDR2: SGHDT and YYEEEE. The CDR3 covers 11 residues. Trimming took off 4 bases at V and 12 bases at J, with 11 bases between the two ends. The CDR3 reads CASSREVTQFF. CDR3 bases: TGTGCCAGCAGCCGTGAAGTCACGCAGTTCTTC.

The count of this clone is one. This chain links TRBV5-1 with TRBJ1-1; D remains ambiguous. This CDR3 is built from 14 residues. Germline lookup yields CDR1 SGHRS and CDR2 YFSETQ. V was cut by 0 bases and J by 3 bases, with 9 bases left in between. CDR3 region: CASSLEFRDTEAFF. The CDR3 DNA reads TGCGCCAGCAGCTTGGAATTCCGGGACACTGAAGCTTTCTTT.

With respect to this clone: This sample includes further DNA sequences coding for the same CDR3. The chain combines TRBV18 with TRBJ1-4, with D uncertain. V lost 3 bases and J lost 4, with 6 bases in between. This CDR3 region has 13 residues. Germline V gene lookup returns CDR1 KGHSH and CDR2 LQKENI. The CDR3 here is CASSPGINEKLFF. The CDR3 DNA is TGTGCCAGCTCACCCGGGATTAATGAAAAACTGTTTTTT.

The chain is built from TRBV4-1 and TRBJ1-1; a weak D match, TRBD1 (5 bases). The V gene's germline CDR1 is MGHRA and CDR2 YSYEKL. The CDR3 is 14 amino acids. V lost 1 base, J lost 3 bases, and 9 bases lay in between. CDR3 region: CASSQVWGDTEAFF. The DNA of the CDR3 is TGCGCCAGCAGCCAAGTCTGGGGGGACACTGAAGCTTTCTTT.

The chain links TRBV5-1 to TRBJ2-1; TRBD2 agrees at 10 bases. This CDR3 comprises 17 residues. The trim removed 4 bases at V and 4 bases at J, leaving 11 bases unmatched. CDR1 is SGHRS, CDR2 YFSETQ, per germline. CDR3 in amino acids: CASSALFSGGPYNEQFF. CDR3 coding DNA: TGCGCCAGCAGCGCGTTGTTTAGCGGGGGGCCATACAATGAGCAGTTCTTC.

The V and J genes are TRBV27 and TRBJ2-1; 13 bases agree with TRBD2. The V and J ends lost 4 bases and 7 bases, in that order; junction bases with no gene match: 7. This CDR3 has 16 amino acids. Per germline, CDR1 MNHEY and CDR2 SMNVEV (reference sequence). CDR3 in DNA: TGTGCCAGCAGTTATACGACTAGCGGGGGGATGAATGAGCAGTTCTTC. Translated: CASSYTTSGGMNEQFF.

This clone was seen just once. CDR3 sequence reads: CASSLDRDSPLHF. CDR3 in DNA: TGTGCCAGCAGCTTAGATAGGGATTCACCCCTCCACTTT. The chain links TRBV7-2 to TRBJ1-6; no clear D gene. CDR3 length: 13 amino acids. Germline-derived CDR1 and CDR2 are SGHTA and FQGNSA. V lost 1 base and J 8 bases, leaving 6 bases between the germline ends.

V and J are TRBV28 and TRBJ2-7; maybe TRBD1 (6 bases). The CDR3 has 13 amino acids. Germline values: CDR1 MDHEN, CDR2 SYDVKM. The V and J ends lost 7 bases and 6 bases respectively, with 16 bases between them. Written as DNA, the CDR3 is TGTGCCAGCAACCCGGGGACATTCGTCGAGCAGTACTTC. It specifies CASNPGTFVEQYF.

The chain employs TRBV9 and TRBJ2-5, with 12 bases identical to TRBD2. V lost 0 bases and J lost 5; bases outside the gene matches: 8. Per germline, CDR1 SGDLS and CDR2 YYNGEE. The CDR3 spans 17 residues. The CDR3, as DNA: TGTGCCAGCAGCGTAGGCCTGCTAGCGGGGGGGCAGGAGACCCAGTACTTC. Amino acids: CASSVGLLAGGQETQYF.

The rearrangement joins TRBV7-2 to TRBJ2-5; no clear D. Between the trimmed V and J ends, which lost 5 bases and 5 bases, there was a span of 15 bases. Germline V gene sequence: CDR1 SGHTA, CDR2 FQGNSA. The CDR3 covers 14 residues. In nucleotides, the CDR3 is TGTGCCAGCAGCGAAAGGCCCTTCGGGGAGACCCAGTACTTC. It encodes CASSERPFGETQYF.

The rearrangement links TRBV6-5 to TRBJ1-1; 7 bases align to TRBD1. The germline V gene has CDR1 MNHEY and CDR2 SVGAGI. The CDR3 has 15 amino acids. J gave up 4 bases and V 0 bases, and 5 bases lay outside the gene matches. The CDR3 is CASSYSQGVPTEAFF. Here the CDR3 DNA reads TGTGCCAGCAGTTACTCCCAGGGGGTTCCCACTGAAGCTTTCTTT.

The CDR3 sequence is CASSPIGGYSSYNEQFF. The CDR3 bases are TGTGCCAGCAGCCCGATTGGGGGGTACAGCTCCTACAATGAGCAGTTCTTC. The chain uses TRBV9 and TRBJ2-1; tentative D call: TRBD2 (6 bases). Trimming left V 4 bases short and J 0 bases short, with 17 bases between. CDR1 is SGDLS and CDR2 is YYNGEE in the germline V gene. CDR3 length: 17 residues.